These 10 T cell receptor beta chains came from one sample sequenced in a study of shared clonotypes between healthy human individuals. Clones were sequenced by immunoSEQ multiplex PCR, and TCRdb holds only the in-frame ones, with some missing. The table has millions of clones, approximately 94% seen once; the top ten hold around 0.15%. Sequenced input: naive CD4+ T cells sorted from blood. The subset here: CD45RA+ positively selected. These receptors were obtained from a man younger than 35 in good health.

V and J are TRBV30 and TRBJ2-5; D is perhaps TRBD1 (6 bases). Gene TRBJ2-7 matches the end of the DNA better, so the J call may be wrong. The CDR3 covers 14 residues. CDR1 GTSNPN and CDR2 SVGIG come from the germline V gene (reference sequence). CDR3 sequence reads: CAWSPYGEGGEQYF. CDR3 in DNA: TGTGCCTGGAGCCCCTATGGCGAAGGGGGCGAGCAGTACTTC.

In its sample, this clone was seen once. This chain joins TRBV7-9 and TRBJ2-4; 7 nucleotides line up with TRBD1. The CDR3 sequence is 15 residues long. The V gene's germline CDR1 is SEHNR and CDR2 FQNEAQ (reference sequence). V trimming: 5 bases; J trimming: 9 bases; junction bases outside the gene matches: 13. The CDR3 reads CASSEDPGQKGIQYF. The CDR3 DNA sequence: TGTGCCAGCAGCGAAGACCCGGGACAGAAAGGCATTCAGTACTTC.

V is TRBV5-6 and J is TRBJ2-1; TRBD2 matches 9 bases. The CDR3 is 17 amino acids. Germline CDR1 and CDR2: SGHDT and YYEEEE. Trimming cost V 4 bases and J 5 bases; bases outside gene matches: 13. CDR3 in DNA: TGTGCCAGCAGCCCCTGGGCCAGCGGGAGGTTAAACAATGAGCAGTTCTTC. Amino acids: CASSPWASGRLNNEQFF.

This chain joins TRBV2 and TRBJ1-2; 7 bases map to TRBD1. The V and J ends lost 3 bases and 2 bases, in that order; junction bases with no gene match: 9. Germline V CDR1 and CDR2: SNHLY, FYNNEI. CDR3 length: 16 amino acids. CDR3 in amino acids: CASSDMVRGRNYGYTF. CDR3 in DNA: TGTGCCAGCAGTGACATGGTGAGGGGGCGAAACTATGGCTACACCTTC.

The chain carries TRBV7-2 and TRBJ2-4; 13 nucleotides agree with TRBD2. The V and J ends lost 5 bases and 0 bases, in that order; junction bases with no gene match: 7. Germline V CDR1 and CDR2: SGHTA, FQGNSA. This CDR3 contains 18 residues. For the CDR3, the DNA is TGTGCCAGCAGCCCGGGACTAGCGGGACTACTAGCCAAAAACATTCAGTACTTC. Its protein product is CASSPGLAGLLAKNIQYF.

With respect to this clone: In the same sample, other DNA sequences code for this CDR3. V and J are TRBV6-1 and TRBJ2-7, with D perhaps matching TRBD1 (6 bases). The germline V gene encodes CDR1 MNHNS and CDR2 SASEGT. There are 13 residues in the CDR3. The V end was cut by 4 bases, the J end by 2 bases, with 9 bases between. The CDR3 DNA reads TGTGCCAGCAGTGGGCAGGGGACCTACGAGCAGTACTTC. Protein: CASSGQGTYEQYF.

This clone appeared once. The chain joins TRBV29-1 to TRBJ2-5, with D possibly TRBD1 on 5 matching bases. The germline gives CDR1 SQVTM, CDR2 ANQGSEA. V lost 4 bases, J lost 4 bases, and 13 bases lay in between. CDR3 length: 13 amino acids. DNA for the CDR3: TGCAGCGTTGGGCGACAGCTACTAGAGACCCAGTACTTC. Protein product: CSVGRQLLETQYF.

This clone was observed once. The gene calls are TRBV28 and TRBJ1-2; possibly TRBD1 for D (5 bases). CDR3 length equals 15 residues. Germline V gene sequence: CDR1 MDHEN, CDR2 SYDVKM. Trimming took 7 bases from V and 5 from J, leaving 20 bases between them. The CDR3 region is CASTSRDGTTYGYTF. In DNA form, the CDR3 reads TGTGCCAGCACGTCCCGGGACGGTACAACGTATGGCTACACCTTC.

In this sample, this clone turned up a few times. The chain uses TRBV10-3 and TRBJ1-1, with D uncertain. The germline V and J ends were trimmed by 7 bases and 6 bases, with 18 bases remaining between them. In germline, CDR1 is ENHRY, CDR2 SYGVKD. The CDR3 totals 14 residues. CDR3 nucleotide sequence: TGTGCCATCACCAAGGACGGGATCAGCGCTGAAGCTTTCTTT. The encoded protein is CAITKDGISAEAFF.

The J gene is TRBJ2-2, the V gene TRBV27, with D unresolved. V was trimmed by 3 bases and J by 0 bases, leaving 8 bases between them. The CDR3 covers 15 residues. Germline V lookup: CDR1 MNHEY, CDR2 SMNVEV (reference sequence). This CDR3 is CASSLRSSNTGELFF. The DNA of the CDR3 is TGTGCCAGCAGTTTGAGGAGTTCGAACACCGGGGAGCTGTTTTTT.